This T cell receptor beta chain came from a study of glioma-infiltrating T cells after dendritic cell vaccination. In the study overall: Dendritic cell vaccine was injected intradermally three times, biweekly.

The protocol was immunoSEQ multiplex PCR, while the TCRdb copy is restricted to in-frame clones and leaves out a portion. The sample comprises 65,000 to 80,000 clones, about 86% of which are singletons, and approximately 7.9% rests with the top ten. Germline CDR1 ENHRY, CDR2 SYGVKD. The length of the CDR3 is 15 residues. The ends were cut back, 6 bases at V and 3 bases at J, with 17 bases in the middle. This TCR came from a human donor with glioblastoma. This specimen was blood, taken before dendritic cell vaccination. The V and J genes are TRBV10-3 and TRBJ2-5, with D perhaps matching TRBD2 (6 bases). CDR3: CAIRSRVWEEETQYF. The CDR3, as DNA: TGTGCCATCAGGTCTCGTGTATGGGAGGAAGAGACCCAGTACTTC.